A single sample is the source of the 27 T cell receptor beta chains below, sequenced in a study of regulatory T cells in long-lasting Graves disease. Construction of TCR beta libraries relied on iRepertoire HTBI primers and on Arm-PCR targeting CDR3 regions. MiXCR, applied by TCRdb to the multiplex PCR reads, yields one record per CDR3 protein. The table has 350,000 to 450,000 distinct CDR3 sequences, approximately 15% seen once. As for time point: newly diagnosed GD, antithyroid drugs for less than 3 months. Following extraction of RNA from PBMCs, that RNA was used to make the TCR library. This same sample was also taken into another study, of T cells in Graves' hyperthyroidism and ophthalmopathy.

Sequencing was performed on peripheral blood mononuclear cells (PBMCs), taken at new diagnosis, from a patient treated with antithyroid drugs. The receptors were gathered from a woman in her 40s with Graves disease.

The sample holds many counts of this clonotype. This chain uses TRBV9 with TRBJ2-1; 9 nucleotides agree with TRBD2. This CDR3 spans 17 amino acids. V was clipped by 0 bases and J by 3 bases; unmatched bases: 7. Germline V gives CDR1 SGDLS, CDR2 YYNGEE. For the CDR3, the DNA is TGTGCCAGCAGCGTAGCAGATAGCGGGAGTATCTACAATGAGCAGTTCTTC. Residues: CASSVADSGSIYNEQFF. Variable domain in full (rest from reference TRBV9 and TRBJ2-1): DSGVTQTPKHLITATGQRVTLRCSPRSGDLSVYWYQQSLDQGLQFLIQYYNGEERAKGNILERFSAQQFPDLHSELNLSSLELGDSALYFCASSVADSGSIYNEQFFGPGTRLTVL.

This clonotype was detected ten times or more. This rearrangement joins TRBV2 to TRBJ2-1, with D hard to call. The CDR3 covers 15 residues. Trimming left V 4 bases short and J 5 bases short, with 15 bases between. Germline values: CDR1 SNHLY, CDR2 FYNNEI. The CDR3 nucleotides are TGTGCCAGCAGTGGTGTCAGCAAAATGGACAATGAGCAGTTCTTC. Its translation: CASSGVSKMDNEQFF.

This clonotype was seen many times. This sequence joins TRBV13 and TRBJ2-1, with 12 bases aligning to TRBD2. The germline V gene has CDR1 PRHDT and CDR2 FYEKMQ (reference sequence). Trimming took 5 bases from V and 8 from J; bases not matched to a gene: 10. The CDR3 totals 16 residues. CDR3 sequence reads: CASSARTSGKFHEQFF. The CDR3 DNA follows: TGTGCCAGCAGCGCCCGGACTAGCGGGAAGTTCCATGAGCAGTTCTTC.

In this sample, this clonotype turned up many times. CDR3 protein: CATRGQGLAKNIQYF. The CDR3 region has the DNA TGTGCCACCAGGGGACAGGGTCTAGCCAAAAACATTCAGTACTTC. V is TRBV28 and J is TRBJ2-4, with TRBD1 matching over 9 bases. The CDR3 covers 15 residues. CDR1 MDHEN and CDR2 SYDVKM come from the germline V gene. V shed 10 bases and J 0 bases; nucleotides not matched to a gene: 7.

The chain combines TRBV7-9 with TRBJ2-3; 10 bases are shared with TRBD1. The trim removed 5 bases at V and 6 bases at J, leaving 5 bases unmatched. CDR1 and CDR2 from the germline V gene are SEHNR and FQNEAQ (reference sequence). CDR3 length: 14 amino acids. DNA for the CDR3: TGTGCCAGCAGCACCAGGGACAGGGGCGATACGCAGTATTTT. This gives the protein CASSTRDRGDTQYF.

The V call is TRBV7-6, the J call TRBJ2-3; perhaps TRBD2 as D (6 bases). Per germline, CDR1 SGHVS and CDR2 FNYEAQ. The V and J ends lost 4 bases and 8 bases respectively, with 13 bases between them. The length of the CDR3 is 13 residues. CDR3 loop: CASSSETGGTQYF. The CDR3 DNA is TGTGCCAGCAGCTCCGAGACCGGGGGTACGCAGTATTTT.

The chain has TRBV6-5 and TRBJ2-7; 9 positions match TRBD1. CDR1 MNHEY and CDR2 SVGAGI come from the germline V gene. The J segment lost 3 bases and the V segment lost 4 bases, leaving 10 bases of the junction unmatched. The CDR3 is 16 amino acids. CDR3 amino acids: CASSFSGTGWDYEQYF. The CDR3 DNA reads as TGTGCCAGCAGTTTCTCCGGGACAGGGTGGGACTACGAGCAGTACTTC.

This clonotype was observed at least ten times. The CDR3 DNA sequence: TGTGCCATCAATCTATCCGACAGGGGGCAAGGTGGCTACACCTTC. This encodes CAINLSDRGQGGYTF. The chain joins TRBV10-3 to TRBJ1-2, with 10 bases matching TRBD1. The V gene's germline CDR1 is ENHRY and CDR2 SYGVKD. CDR3 size: 15 residues. The junction had 12 bases not matched to a gene; V was cut back by 7 bases and J by 7 bases.

This clonotype was observed many times. V usage is TRBV5-1 and J usage is TRBJ2-1; 8 bases are shared with TRBD2. J was trimmed by 5 bases and V by 0 bases; bases with no gene match: 13. CDR1 is SGHRS and CDR2 is YFSETQ in the germline V gene. This CDR3 has 18 residues. The CDR3: CASSLAVGSGIPNNEQFF. In DNA, the CDR3 is TGCGCCAGCAGCTTGGCCGTCGGTAGCGGGATTCCTAACAATGAGCAGTTCTTC.

This clonotype came up a few times. The chain couples TRBV28 to TRBJ2-3, with D unresolved. Germline V lookup: CDR1 MDHEN, CDR2 SYDVKM. The CDR3 is made up of 11 amino acids. Trimming stripped 8 bases from V and 6 bases from J, with 9 bases between. The CDR3 DNA follows: TGTGCCAGCGTGGGAATGGATACGCAGTATTTT. As protein: CASVGMDTQYF.

This clonotype was counted at least ten times. This chain joins TRBV19 and TRBJ2-7; D is unclear. Germline assignment: CDR1 LNHDA and CDR2 SQIVND (reference sequence). Trimming cost V 6 bases and J 2 bases, with 14 bases left between them. The CDR3 totals 14 residues. CDR3 coding DNA: TGTGCCAGTAGCCCAAGTGGGCCCGCCTACGAGCAGTACTTC. It is translated as CASSPSGPAYEQYF.

There are many counts of this clonotype. The chain recombines TRBV24-1 with TRBJ2-1; 11 bases are shared with TRBD2. Looked up from germline, CDR1 is KGHDR and CDR2 is SFDVKD. Trimming at V came to 7 bases and at J to 5 bases, leaving 3 bases not matched to a gene. The CDR3 runs 14 residues. The CDR3 spells CATRASGRNNEQFF. CDR3 in DNA: TGTGCCACCAGGGCTAGCGGGAGGAACAATGAGCAGTTCTTC.

This clonotype has a handful of counts. The junction departs from the called germline gene at one end, perhaps through a read error. The chain joins TRBV2 to TRBJ1-1; D is unresolved. The CDR3 spans 14 residues. Germline CDR1 SNHLY, CDR2 FYNNEI. For the CDR3, the DNA is TGTGCCAGCAGTGTGCGAGCCCTGAACACTGAAACTTTCTTT. Residues: CASSVRALNTETFF.

This clonotype was seen repeatedly, ten times or more. The J gene is TRBJ2-7, the V gene TRBV5-1; 12 bases are a match to TRBD2. V was pared by 4 bases and J by 4 bases, with 3 bases of the junction left unmatched. The CDR3 runs to 14 residues. CDR1 and CDR2 (germline): SGHRS, YFSETQ. CDR3 nucleotide sequence: TGCGCCAGCAGCGAGGGGACTAGCGGGTACGAGCAGTACTTC. Its protein is CASSEGTSGYEQYF.

The chain joins TRBV5-5 to TRBJ1-1, with unresolved D. Germline V gene data show CDR1 as SGHKS and CDR2 as YYEKEE (reference sequence). Trimming pared 4 bases from V and 2 bases from J, leaving 6 bases between. The CDR3 has 12 residues. CDR3 bases: TGTGCCAGCAGCAGGTATAACACTGAAGCTTTCTTT. This codes for CASSRYNTEAFF.

This clonotype came up many times. The J gene is TRBJ1-4, the V gene TRBV5-1; no reliable D call. CDR1 is SGHRS and CDR2 is YFSETQ in the germline V gene. Trimming removed 0 bases at V and 1 base at J, with 7 bases between. CDR3 size: 15 residues. The CDR3 bases are TGCGCCAGCAGCTTGGCCCGGGGAACTAATGAAAAACTGTTTTTT. Its translation is CASSLARGTNEKLFF.

This clonotype was observed a few times. No conserved phenylalanine or tryptophan ends this CDR3, so it is likely a read error. The chain combines TRBV2 with TRBJ2-2; 10 nucleotides align to TRBD2. V lost 4 bases and J lost 7; bases outside the gene matches: 0. The germline CDR1 and CDR2 sequences are SNHLY and FYNNEI. CDR3 length equals 13 residues. CDR3 DNA sequence: TGTGCCAGCAGTGGGACTAGCGGCGGGGAGCTGTTTTCT. Its protein is CASSGTSGGELFS.

This clonotype was counted at least ten times. The chain employs TRBV7-2 and TRBJ2-2; tentative D call: TRBD1 (6 bases). Per the germline V gene, CDR1 is SGHTA and CDR2 is FQGNSA. Trimming pared 5 bases from V and 4 bases from J, leaving 11 bases between. The CDR3 sequence is 14 residues long. In DNA, the CDR3 is TGTGCCAGCAGCCCTCAGGGGCGCACCGGGGAGCTGTTTTTT. It codes for CASSPQGRTGELFF.

Many counts were recorded for this clonotype. The chain couples TRBV20-1 to TRBJ1-1, with a tentative D call TRBD1 (5 bases). V lost 1 base and J 3 bases, leaving 6 bases between the germline ends. Germline lookup yields CDR1 DFQATT and CDR2 SNEGSKA (reference sequence). This CDR3 contains 12 residues. CDR3 DNA: TGCAGTGCTAGAGGGGGGTACACTGAAGCTTTCTTT. The encoded protein is CSARGGYTEAFF.

V gene TRBV20-1 combines with J gene TRBJ2-3, with 8 bases that match TRBD2. The length of the CDR3 is 15 residues. In germline, CDR1 is DFQATT, CDR2 SNEGSKA (reference sequence). Losses at the gene ends were 0 bases for V and 4 bases for J; bases not matched to a gene: 6. CDR3 DNA: TGCAGTGCTAGAGATCAAGCGGGAGTCTCAGATACGCAGTATTTT. Amino acids: CSARDQAGVSDTQYF.

The sample holds many counts of this clonotype. The rearrangement uses TRBV14 and TRBJ2-1, with TRBD2 matching 12 bases. With 4 bases clipped from V and 8 bases from J, the junction kept 21 bases outside the gene matches. The CDR3 is 20 residues long. The V gene's germline CDR1 is SGHDN and CDR2 FVKESK. DNA for the CDR3: TGTGCCAGCAGCCGAGACGGACTAGCGGGAATTCTAGTACGTTGCCATGAGCAGTTCTTC. It specifies CASSRDGLAGILVRCHEQFF.

This clonotype was counted at least ten times. The chain joins TRBV24-1 to TRBJ2-1, with 9 bases matching TRBD1. Germline trimming cut 0 bases from V and 4 bases from J; bases unmatched to any gene: 9. The CDR3 totals 18 residues. Germline V gives CDR1 KGHDR, CDR2 SFDVKD. CDR3 region: CATSDLNYGTGKYNEQFF. For the CDR3, the DNA is TGTGCCACCAGTGATTTGAATTATGGGACAGGGAAATACAATGAGCAGTTCTTC.

The chain employs TRBV15 and TRBJ2-7; 10 nucleotides agree with TRBD2. Losses at the gene ends were 1 base for V and 3 bases for J; bases not matched to a gene: 0. Germline assignment: CDR1 LNHNV and CDR2 YYDKDF (reference sequence). The CDR3 spans 14 residues. In DNA form, the CDR3 reads TGTGCCACCAGCAGAGGACTAGCGGGCTACGAGCAGTACTTC. It encodes CATSRGLAGYEQYF.

This clonotype was detected ten times or more. The chain combines TRBV2 with TRBJ2-2; D is unclear. The CDR3 has 14 residues. The V end lost 2 bases, the J end lost 5 bases, and 9 bases lay between the germline ends. Germline CDR1 and CDR2: SNHLY and FYNNEI. The CDR3 region has the DNA TGTGCCAGCAGTGAATTGGGTGGTACCGGGGAGCTGTTTTTT. This encodes CASSELGGTGELFF.

At least ten counts were recorded for this clonotype. The genes are TRBV7-3 and TRBJ2-3, with D unclear. The CDR3 spans 13 residues. Germline lookup yields CDR1 SGHTA and CDR2 FQGTGA. Trimming left V 4 bases short and J 0 bases short, with 5 bases between. The CDR3 sequence is CASSYTSTDTQYF. CDR3 in DNA: TGTGCCAGCAGCTATACTAGCACAGATACGCAGTATTTT.

The chain couples TRBV19 to TRBJ2-1; D possibly corresponds to TRBD1 (6 bases). V dropped 4 bases and J dropped 0 bases, with 13 bases sitting between them. Germline V gives CDR1 LNHDA, CDR2 SQIVND (reference sequence). The CDR3 length is 16 residues. CDR3 bases: TGTGCCAGTAGTACCGGACAGACGAGCTCCTACAATGAGCAGTTCTTC. It translates to CASSTGQTSSYNEQFF.

This chain joins TRBV7-2 and TRBJ2-2; the D call may be TRBD1 or TRBD2 (7 bases each). This CDR3 has 15 residues. Germline CDR1 SGHTA, CDR2 FQGNSA. Trimming took off 7 bases at V and 6 bases at J, with 18 bases between the two ends. The CDR3 protein is CASTPKQGRAGELFF. The CDR3 DNA sequence: TGTGCCAGCACCCCTAAACAGGGGAGGGCCGGGGAGCTGTTTTTT.